A single sample gave rise to the 24 T cell receptor beta chains below, sequenced in a study of blood T cell repertoires in COVID-19. Repertoires were generated with immunoSEQ multiplex PCR, while TCRdb's copy carries only in-frame clones and drops some. The table lists 250,000 to 300,000 clones, 70% to 90% of them singletons. Sequenced input: peripheral blood. These receptors came from a woman aged 55-69 years with COVID-19, enrolled during active disease.

This clone was seen ten or more times. The CDR3 reads CASSSGLAATYNEQFF. Here the CDR3 DNA reads TGCGCCAGCAGTTCGGGACTAGCGGCGACCTACAATGAGCAGTTCTTC. The chain employs TRBV5-1 and TRBJ2-1; 11 bases map to TRBD2. The CDR3 sequence is 16 residues long. Germline CDR1 is SGHRS and CDR2 is YFSETQ. V shed 5 bases and J 2 bases; nucleotides not matched to a gene: 6.

The chain carries TRBV4-1 and TRBJ1-2, with TRBD1 matching over 7 bases. The V and J ends lost 0 bases and 5 bases, in that order; junction bases with no gene match: 6. This CDR3 has 15 amino acids. CDR1 and CDR2 from the germline V gene are MGHRA and YSYEKL. The CDR3 DNA reads TGCGCCAGCAGCCAAGAGGGACAGACTGTTTATGGCTACACCTTC. It is translated as CASSQEGQTVYGYTF.

This chain uses TRBV7-9 with TRBJ2-1, with D perhaps TRBD2 (5 bases). The germline V and J ends were trimmed by 5 bases and 0 bases, with 11 bases remaining between them. Per germline, CDR1 SEHNR and CDR2 FQNEAQ (reference sequence). The CDR3 is 15 amino acids. The CDR3 here is CASSPDWSSYNEQFF. The CDR3 DNA sequence: TGTGCCAGCAGCCCGGACTGGAGCTCCTACAATGAGCAGTTCTTC.

The CDR3 loop is CASSVRGSGYTF. The CDR3 bases are TGTGCCAGTAGTGTCAGGGGGAGCGGCTACACCTTC. This chain connects TRBV19 to TRBJ1-2, with 7 bases that match TRBD1. With V trimmed by 5 bases and J by 8 bases, 5 bases remained unmatched. The germline CDR1 and CDR2 sequences are LNHDA and SQIVND (reference sequence). The CDR3 has 12 residues.

The rearrangement links TRBV5-6 to TRBJ2-5, with TRBD2 identical over 8 bases. The germline V gene has CDR1 SGHDT and CDR2 YYEEEE. V dropped 1 base and J dropped 4; count of bases not matched to a gene: 6. This CDR3 is 15 amino acids long. The CDR3 DNA is TGTGCCAGCAGCTTGACGGCGGGAGGTACAGAGACCCAGTACTTC. Residues: CASSLTAGGTETQYF.

V usage is TRBV4-1 and J usage is TRBJ2-3, with a weak D call TRBD2 (6 bases). Per the germline V gene, CDR1 is MGHRA and CDR2 is YSYEKL. The length of the CDR3 is 16 residues. V was shortened by 0 bases and J by 1 base, with 11 bases between the two germline ends. The CDR3 is CASSQEASVRTDTQYF. The CDR3 DNA is TGCGCCAGCAGCCAAGAGGCTAGCGTTCGCACAGATACGCAGTATTTT.

V is TRBV7-8 and J is TRBJ1-2, with D perhaps matching TRBD1 (6 bases). V was pared by 5 bases and J by 3 bases, with 13 bases between. Germline V gene lookup returns CDR1 SGHVS and CDR2 FQNEAQ. The CDR3 is 14 amino acids. The CDR3 DNA reads as TGTGCCAGCAGCCGGGGACATCGGGACTATGGCTACACCTTC. Residues: CASSRGHRDYGYTF.

The V gene is TRBV4-1, the J gene TRBJ1-1; TRBD1 agrees at 10 bases. This CDR3 is built from 19 residues. Germline lookup yields CDR1 MGHRA and CDR2 YSYEKL. V was pared by 6 bases and J by 4 bases, with 20 bases of the junction left unmatched. This CDR3 reads CASRRMGTGAHLAGTEAFF. The CDR3 bases are TGCGCCAGCAGGAGGATGGGGACAGGGGCACACTTAGCGGGCACTGAAGCTTTCTTT.

The chain carries TRBV5-5 and TRBJ1-2; TRBD1 matches at 9 bases. Unmatched junction bases numbered 0, after V lost 4 bases and J lost 2 bases. Germline V lookup: CDR1 SGHKS, CDR2 YYEKEE (reference sequence). The CDR3 covers 13 residues. The CDR3 protein is CASSGTGNYGYTF. CDR3 in DNA: TGTGCCAGCAGCGGGACAGGGAACTATGGCTACACCTTC.

V usage is TRBV11-3 and J usage is TRBJ2-3; TRBD1 aligns across 7 bases. This CDR3 is built from 17 residues. Germline CDR1 and CDR2: SGHNT and YENEEA. V gave up 1 base and J gave up 1 base; unmatched junction bases: 8. DNA for the CDR3: TGTGCCAGCAGCTTAGGTAGAGGGACAGAGGGCACAGATACGCAGTATTTT. Its translation: CASSLGRGTEGTDTQYF. The whole variable domain, filled in from reference TRBV11-3 and TRBJ2-3, reads EAGVVQSPRYKIIEKKQPVAFWCNPISGHNTLYWYLQNLGQGPELLIRYENEEAVDDSQLPKDRFSAERLKGVDSTLKIQPAELGDSAVYLCASSLGRGTEGTDTQYFGPGTRLTVL.

The chain employs TRBV7-2 and TRBJ2-1, with 10 bases matching TRBD1. The junction had 3 bases not matched to a gene; V was cut back by 5 bases and J by 2 bases. Germline CDR1 reads SGHTA; CDR2 reads FQGNSA. The CDR3 runs 15 residues. The CDR3, as DNA: TGTGCCAGCAGCATCGACAGGGGGCCCTACAATGAGCAGTTCTTC. Protein product: CASSIDRGPYNEQFF.

The chain is built from TRBV6-4 and TRBJ1-3, with no clear D. The CDR3 has 15 residues. Trimming took 7 bases from V and 2 from J, leaving 15 bases between them. CDR1 is MRHNA and CDR2 is SNTAGT in the germline V gene. The chain's CDR3 is CASIYRSGTGNTIYF. The CDR3, as DNA: TGTGCCAGCATATATCGGTCGGGGACTGGAAACACCATATATTTT.

This clone was observed a single time. The chain links TRBV19 to TRBJ1-5, with D possibly being TRBD1 (6 bases). The germline CDR1 and CDR2 sequences are LNHDA and SQIVND (reference sequence). V was cut by 5 bases and J by 7 bases, with 15 bases left in between. The CDR3 runs to 14 residues. CDR3 in DNA: TGTGCCAGTAGTGGGGGCTCGAAGGGCCAGCCCCAGCATTTT. Translated: CASSGGSKGQPQHF.

This sequence joins TRBV7-9 and TRBJ2-7; D gene unclear. CDR1 SEHNR and CDR2 FQNEAQ come from the germline V gene (reference sequence). The CDR3 runs to 11 residues. Trimming pared 5 bases from V and 4 bases from J, leaving 6 bases between. CDR3 bases: TGTGCCAGCAGCCCCATGTACGAGCAGTACTTC. Its protein product is CASSPMYEQYF.

The rearrangement uses TRBV5-5 and TRBJ2-5; 11 bases match TRBD2. V lost 4 bases and J lost 9; bases outside the gene matches: 14. The germline gives CDR1 SGHKS, CDR2 YYEKEE (reference sequence). The CDR3 has 16 residues. The DNA for the CDR3 is TGTGCCAGCAGCCTACTAGCGGGAGTGGGTAGGGGGGCCCAGTACTTC. It translates to CASSLLAGVGRGAQYF.

Of note for this clone: One end of the junction varies from germline; a read error may be responsible. The chain employs TRBV9 and TRBJ1-1, with no clear D. The CDR3 sequence is 14 residues long. Per the germline V gene, CDR1 is SGDLS and CDR2 is YYNGEE. The CDR3 reads CASSPPVLKTEAFF. The CDR3 DNA sequence: TGTGCCAGCAGCCCGCCGGTCTTGAAAACTGAAGCTTTCTTT.

The chain couples TRBV29-1 to TRBJ2-4; D may be TRBD2 (6 bases). Trimming stripped 7 bases from V and 8 bases from J, with 18 bases between. The CDR3 consists of 13 residues. The germline V gene encodes CDR1 SQVTM and CDR2 ANQGSEA. The CDR3 spells CSGRDSQAYIQYF. The CDR3 DNA reads TGCAGCGGCCGGGACTCACAGGCCTACATTCAGTACTTC. The full variable domain, its missing parts supplied by reference TRBV29-1 and TRBJ2-4, is SAVISQKPSRDICQRGTSLTIQCQVDSQVTMMFWYRQQPGQSLTLIATANQGSEATYESGFVIDKFPISRPNLTFSTLTVSNMSPEDSSIYLCSGRDSQAYIQYFGAGTRLSVL.

This chain links TRBV10-3 with TRBJ2-5; TRBD2 matches 9 bases. The CDR3 sequence is 13 residues long. The J segment lost 5 bases and the V segment lost 8 bases, leaving 6 bases of the junction unmatched. Germline V gives CDR1 ENHRY, CDR2 SYGVKD. The DNA for the CDR3 is TGTGCCATCGATAGCGGGAGCCAGGAGACCCAGTACTTC. This encodes CAIDSGSQETQYF.

J is TRBJ2-1 and V is TRBV19, with 7 bases matching TRBD2. This CDR3 has 14 amino acids. The V gene's germline CDR1 is LNHDA and CDR2 SQIVND (reference sequence). V was clipped by 9 bases and J by 15 bases; unmatched bases: 20. The CDR3 bases are TGTGCCAGCCGGAACCCCGGGGGGACGAAGGCTCCGTTCTTC. It codes for CASRNPGGTKAPFF.

The CDR3 is CASSEGHPGYYGYTF. DNA for the CDR3: TGTGCCAGCAGTGAAGGGCACCCGGGGTACTATGGCTACACCTTC. The rearrangement uses TRBV2 and TRBJ1-2; unclear D gene. The CDR3 is made up of 15 amino acids. The V end was cut by 1 base, the J end by 3 bases, with 12 bases between. Germline V gene lookup returns CDR1 SNHLY and CDR2 FYNNEI.

The chain has TRBV30 and TRBJ1-1, with D possibly being TRBD1 (5 bases). The germline V gene has CDR1 GTSNPN and CDR2 SVGIG (reference sequence). V lost 1 base and J lost 0, with 12 bases in between. The CDR3 is 15 amino acids. CDR3 in DNA: TGTGCCTGGAGTGGGAGGGGTGACTTGAACACTGAAGCTTTCTTT. It specifies CAWSGRGDLNTEAFF.

This clone was seen ten or more times. This rearrangement joins TRBV19 to TRBJ1-4; D gene unclear. V was shortened by 6 bases and J by 0 bases, with 14 bases between the two germline ends. Per the germline V gene, CDR1 is LNHDA and CDR2 is SQIVND (reference sequence). This CDR3 spans 16 amino acids. CDR3 protein: CASRAGRFATNEKLFF. The CDR3 DNA follows: TGTGCCAGTAGGGCGGGGAGATTTGCAACTAATGAAAAACTGTTTTTT. The whole variable domain, remainder taken from reference TRBV19 and TRBJ1-4, is DGGITQSPKYLFRKEGQNVTLSCEQNLNHDAMYWYRQDPGQGLRLIYYSQIVNDFQKGDIAEGYSVSREKKESFPLTVTSAQKNPTAFYLCASRAGRFATNEKLFFGSGTQLSVL.

V usage is TRBV9 and J usage is TRBJ1-3, with 7 bases matching TRBD1. CDR1 is SGDLS, CDR2 YYNGEE, per germline. The CDR3 sequence is 13 residues long. The J segment lost 3 bases and the V segment lost 3 bases, leaving 0 bases of the junction unmatched. The chain's CDR3 is CASSAGGGNTIYF. The CDR3 bases are TGTGCCAGCAGCGCAGGGGGTGGAAACACCATATATTTT.

This chain's CDR3 is CAWCRSGRSSYEQYF. For the CDR3, the DNA is TGTGCCTGGTGTCGTAGCGGGCGGAGCTCCTACGAGCAGTACTTC. The chain uses TRBV30 and TRBJ2-7; the match to TRBD2 covers 7 bases. The V segment lost 5 bases and the J segment 0 bases; nucleotides outside the gene matches: 10. CDR1 and CDR2 from the germline V gene are GTSNPN and SVGIG (reference sequence). CDR3 length: 15 residues.